The 21 T cell receptor beta chains below were found in one sample sequenced in a study of T cells after yellow fever vaccination (dated by TCRdb to between 2018 and 2021). What the treatment or condition label conveys for this sample: live attenuated yellow fever vaccine strain. Library preparation employed 5' RACE. The data were produced on an Illumina NovaSeq 6000. TCRdb cleaned the public reads at Q25 with fastp, built clones with MiXCR and kept in-frame beta chains. Each entry is one CDR3 protein sequence, shown with its most common DNA and genes. The sample data list a few hundred thousand distinct CDR3 sequences, and around 4.1% of these were observed just once. The ten largest clones add up to 20% to 25% of the sample. Source: PBMCs, taken 5 days after the yellow fever booster vaccination. The receptors come from a man younger than 35 who received the YFV17D yellow fever vaccine.

This clonotype was observed a handful of times. The chain has TRBV30 and TRBJ2-3, with 8 bases matching TRBD1. The CDR3 runs 12 residues. Trimming took 0 bases from V and 8 from J; bases not matched to a gene: 1. Germline CDR1 reads GTSNPN; CDR2 reads SVGIG (reference sequence). Here the CDR3 reads CAWSVQGGTQYF. CDR3 DNA: TGTGCCTGGAGTGTACAGGGGGGTACGCAGTATTTT.

The rearrangement uses TRBV5-1 and TRBJ2-2; 10 nucleotides agree with TRBD1. Germline CDR1 reads SGHRS; CDR2 reads YFSETQ. Trimming removed 4 bases from V and 6 bases from J; junction bases left unmatched: 6. The CDR3 spans 15 residues. This CDR3 is CASSPGQGVPGELFF. The DNA of the CDR3 is TGCGCCAGCAGCCCAGGACAGGGGGTCCCCGGGGAGCTGTTTTTT.

This clonotype was picked up a small number of times. This chain uses TRBV20-1 with TRBJ2-3, with D tentatively TRBD1 or TRBD2 (6 bases each). This CDR3 is built from 14 residues. The germline V gene has CDR1 DFQATT and CDR2 SNEGSKA (reference sequence). Between the trimmed V and J ends, which lost 6 bases and 2 bases, there was a span of 15 bases. CDR3 residues: CSAPKGGNTDTQYF. CDR3 sequence (DNA): TGCAGTGCGCCCAAAGGGGGGAACACAGATACGCAGTATTTT.

The chain joins TRBV12-3 or TRBV12-4 to TRBJ1-2, with TRBD1 as a possible D gene (6 bases). V was shortened by 6 bases and J by 3 bases, with 17 bases between the two germline ends. This CDR3 region has 15 residues. This CDR3 is CASSYSGTTYYGYTF. The CDR3 coding sequence is TGTGCCAGCAGCTATTCCGGGACAACCTACTATGGCTACACCTTC.

This clonotype showed up many times. The chain's CDR3 is CASSLTSVYEQYV. Here the CDR3 DNA reads TGTGCCAGCAGCTTGACTAGCGTTTACGAGCAGTACGTC. The genes are TRBV7-2 and TRBJ2-7, with TRBD2 matching over 8 bases. With V trimmed by 3 bases and J by 4 bases, 2 bases remained unmatched. CDR3 size: 13 residues. Germline V CDR1 and CDR2: SGHTA, FQGNSA.

This clonotype was counted ten times or more. This rearrangement joins TRBV29-1 to TRBJ2-5, with D tentatively TRBD1 or TRBD2 (5 bases each). V shed 0 bases and J shed 5 bases, with 13 bases lying between them. The germline V gene has CDR1 SQVTM and CDR2 ANQGSEA. This CDR3 spans 14 amino acids. The CDR3 DNA sequence: TGCAGCGTTGAAGATAGGGGAGTGGAGGAGACCCAGTACTTC. The encoded protein is CSVEDRGVEETQYF.

This clonotype was counted only a few times. The V call is TRBV15, the J call TRBJ2-2; TRBD1 matches 8 bases. There are 16 residues in the CDR3. Germline CDR1 reads LNHNV; CDR2 reads YYDKDF (reference sequence). The V and J ends lost 4 bases and 5 bases, in that order; junction bases with no gene match: 9. The CDR3 bases are TGTGCCACCAGCATAATCCAGGGGGCTGGGACCGGGGAGCTGTTTTTT. Its protein product is CATSIIQGAGTGELFF. Supplemented by reference TRBV15 and TRBJ2-2, the full variable domain reads DAMVIQNPRYQVTQFGKPVTLSCSQTLNHNVMYWYQQKSSQAPKLLFHYYDKDFNNEADTPDNFQSRRPNTSFCFLDIRSPGLGDTAMYLCATSIIQGAGTGELFFGEGSRLTVL.

This clonotype was found many times. J is TRBJ2-3 and V is TRBV16; D ambiguous. Deletions cut 0 bases from V and 2 bases from J, with 6 bases between. The CDR3 covers 14 residues. Germline CDR1 reads KGHSY; CDR2 reads FQNENV. CDR3 residues: CASSQSVLTDTQYF. CDR3 sequence (DNA): TGTGCCAGCAGCCAATCGGTCCTCACAGATACGCAGTATTTT.

In its sample, this clonotype was seen many times. The chain joins TRBV5-1 to TRBJ1-3, with 9 bases identical to TRBD1. Per the germline V gene, CDR1 is SGHRS and CDR2 is YFSETQ. The CDR3 runs to 16 residues. Germline trimming cut 4 bases from V and 4 bases from J; bases unmatched to any gene: 9. The CDR3 DNA is TGCGCCAGCAGCCCCCCCGGGACAGGGAGAGGAAACACCATATATTTT. It yields the protein CASSPPGTGRGNTIYF.

This clonotype was observed a few times. The rearrangement uses TRBV7-9 and TRBJ1-6; TRBD1 matches at 7 bases. Losses at the gene ends were 0 bases for V and 7 bases for J; bases not matched to a gene: 9. Germline assignment: CDR1 SEHNR and CDR2 FQNEAQ (reference sequence). The CDR3 runs 17 residues. Here the CDR3 DNA reads TGTGCCAGCAGCTTAGCGGTACTTGGGACAGAAAATTCACCCCTCCACTTT. Protein: CASSLAVLGTENSPLHF.

The table lists this clonotype with a few counts. The chain links TRBV4-3 to TRBJ2-1; D is undetermined. V gave up 0 bases and J gave up 4 bases, with 16 bases separating them. From germline, CDR1 is LGHNA and CDR2 YSLEER. The CDR3 is 17 residues long. The CDR3 coding sequence is TGCGCCAGCAGCCAAGATAGAGCCGGCAGAACATACAATGAGCAGTTCTTC. Protein sequence: CASSQDRAGRTYNEQFF.

This clonotype was counted only a few times. V gene TRBV12-3 or TRBV12-4 combines with J gene TRBJ2-3; TRBD1 aligns across 9 bases. This CDR3 comprises 13 residues. V gave up 7 bases and J gave up 2 bases; unmatched junction bases: 1. CDR3 protein: CASNRGLTDTQYF. CDR3 nucleotides: TGTGCCAGCAACAGGGGGCTCACAGATACGCAGTATTTT.

This clonotype has only a few counts. In DNA form, the CDR3 reads TGCGCCAGCAGCCAAGGGAGAGAAGGGGGCGTTTCAACTAATGAAAAACTGTTTTTT. Protein product: CASSQGREGGVSTNEKLFF. This chain connects TRBV4-3 to TRBJ1-4; 7 bases are a match to TRBD1. This CDR3 is 19 amino acids long. V lost 1 base, J lost 0 bases, and 11 bases stayed unmatched. Germline CDR1 LGHNA, CDR2 YSLEER.

The rearrangement uses TRBV4-1 and TRBJ2-5; possibly TRBD1 for D (6 bases). The germline CDR1 and CDR2 sequences are MGHRA and YSYEKL. V lost 4 bases to trimming and J lost 3 bases, with 21 bases between them. This CDR3 has 17 residues. CDR3 bases: TGCGCCAGCAGCCCCCCCCTGGTAGGGACATCCAAAGAGACCCAGTACTTC. It encodes CASSPPLVGTSKETQYF.

This clonotype has a count of ten or more. The chain joins TRBV9 to TRBJ1-1, with a weak D call TRBD1 (5 bases). Looked up from germline, CDR1 is SGDLS and CDR2 is YYNGEE. The CDR3 length is 15 residues. V was pared by 0 bases and J by 4 bases, with 13 bases between. CDR3 sequence (DNA): TGTGCCAGCAGCGTAGGCAGCCCAGGGACCACTGAAGCTTTCTTT. Amino acid sequence: CASSVGSPGTTEAFF.

This clonotype was seen a handful of times. The chain is built from TRBV15 and TRBJ1-1; no clear D. Germline CDR1 is LNHNV and CDR2 is YYDKDF (reference sequence). V dropped 0 bases and J dropped 7 bases, with 9 bases sitting between them. CDR3 size: 13 residues. The CDR3 DNA sequence: TGTGCCACCAGCAGAGACGGGATGAGTGAAGCTTTCTTT. This sequence encodes CATSRDGMSEAFF.

This clonotype was recorded many times. The genes are TRBV7-3 and TRBJ2-1, with TRBD1 matching over 11 bases. CDR1 SGHTA and CDR2 FQGTGA come from the germline V gene. The trim removed 5 bases at V and 5 bases at J, leaving 5 bases unmatched. The CDR3 is 15 amino acids. The CDR3 DNA is TGTGCCAGCAGCCGAGGGACAGGGGGTGACAATGAGCAGTTCTTC. This codes for CASSRGTGGDNEQFF.

Many counts were recorded for this clonotype. The chain uses TRBV18 and TRBJ2-3; D gene unclear. Germline V gene lookup returns CDR1 KGHSH and CDR2 LQKENI. Between the trimmed V and J ends, which lost 2 bases and 6 bases, there was a span of 6 bases. The CDR3 has 12 amino acids. The CDR3 DNA follows: TGTGCCAGCTCACCAGATGGTGATACGCAGTATTTT. Translated: CASSPDGDTQYF. Full variable domain (outside the CDR3, taken from reference TRBV18 and TRBJ2-3): NAGVMQNPRHLVRRRGQEARLRCSPMKGHSHVYWYRQLPEEGLKFMVYLQKENIIDESGMPKERFSAEFPKEGPSILRIQQVVRGDSAAYFCASSPDGDTQYFGPGTRLTVL.

This clonotype was seen at least ten times. The rearrangement links TRBV4-1 to TRBJ1-2; TRBD1 matches 8 bases. The length of the CDR3 is 16 residues. Germline CDR1 and CDR2: MGHRA and YSYEKL. V trimming: 2 bases; J trimming: 5 bases; junction bases outside the gene matches: 10. The CDR3 region has the DNA TGCGCCAGCAGCCAACTATCGGACAGGGTACATTATGGCTACACCTTC. Translating it yields CASSQLSDRVHYGYTF.

This clonotype was seen at least ten times. The V and J genes are TRBV7-9 and TRBJ2-5, with TRBD1 matching 7 bases. The trim removed 1 base at V and 1 base at J, leaving 6 bases unmatched. Germline V gene lookup returns CDR1 SEHNR and CDR2 FQNEAQ (reference sequence). The CDR3 has 16 amino acids. The chain's CDR3 is CASSLVRRGRQETQYF. The CDR3, as DNA: TGTGCCAGCAGCTTAGTCCGAAGGGGGCGCCAAGAGACCCAGTACTTC. The variable domain in full, completed from reference TRBV7-9 and TRBJ2-5, reads DTGVSQNPRHKITKRGQNVTFRCDPISEHNRLYWYRQTLGQGPEFLTYFQNEAQLEKSRLLSDRFSAERPKGSFSTLEIQRTEQGDSAMYLCASSLVRRGRQETQYFGPGTRLLVL.

Only a few counts were recorded for this clonotype. V and J are TRBV7-9 and TRBJ1-4; D gene uncertain. This CDR3 spans 15 amino acids. The V end lost 2 bases, the J end lost 3 bases, and 10 bases lay between the germline ends. From germline, CDR1 is SEHNR and CDR2 FQNEAQ (reference sequence). CDR3 nucleotides: TGTGCCAGCAGCTTAACCCCAAGGGCTAATGAAAAACTGTTTTTT. It yields the protein CASSLTPRANEKLFF.